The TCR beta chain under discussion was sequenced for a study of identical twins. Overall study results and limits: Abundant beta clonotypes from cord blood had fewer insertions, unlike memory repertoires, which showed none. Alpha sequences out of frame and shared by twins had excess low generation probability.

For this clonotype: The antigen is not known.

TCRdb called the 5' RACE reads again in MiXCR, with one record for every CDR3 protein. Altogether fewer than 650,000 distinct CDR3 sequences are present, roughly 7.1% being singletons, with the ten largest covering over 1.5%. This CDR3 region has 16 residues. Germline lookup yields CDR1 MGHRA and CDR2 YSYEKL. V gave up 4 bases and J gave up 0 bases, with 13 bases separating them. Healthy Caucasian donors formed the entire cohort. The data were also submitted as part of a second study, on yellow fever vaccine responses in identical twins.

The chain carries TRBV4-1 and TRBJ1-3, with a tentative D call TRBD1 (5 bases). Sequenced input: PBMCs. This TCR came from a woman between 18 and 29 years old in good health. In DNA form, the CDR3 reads TGCGCCAGCAGCCGCCCTGGGGGAGACTCTGGAAACACCATATATTTT. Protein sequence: CASSRPGGDSGNTIYF.